These T cell receptor beta chains were read from a single sample in a study of blood T cell repertoires in COVID-19. Sequencing was performed with immunoSEQ multiplex PCR; in TCRdb, only in-frame clones are kept and a portion is missing. The table includes approximately 200,000 clones, 87% detected once. Sample: PBMCs or T cells enriched from blood (not recorded which). Every receptor here comes from a man between 18 and 29 years old with acute COVID-19. Both conserved end residues are part of each CDR3. The D gene is left open where the match is weak. Some rows mark clone size as missing; the rest say once, few, many or name a class of expanded clone.

TRBD1,TRBV5-4,-,TRBJ1-6,CASSSPDRVNSPLHF,TGTGCCAGCAGCTCCCCCGACAGGGTGAATTCACCCCTCCACTTT
-,TRBV5-4,-,TRBJ2-3,CASSQRAGREADTQYF,TGTGCCAGCAGCCAGCGTGCGGGCAGGGAGGCTGATACGCAGTATTTT
TRBD1,TRBV2,-,TRBJ2-2,CASRPGQGAAGELFF,TGTGCCAGCAGACCGGGACAGGGGGCGGCCGGGGAGCTGTTTTTT
-,TRBV7-2,-,TRBJ2-7,CASSLAVAVGYEQYF,TGTGCCAGCAGCTTAGCGGTAGCTGTGGGCTACGAGCAGTACTTC
TRBD1,TRBV5-1,-,TRBJ2-2,CASSPQGAGLFF,TGCGCCAGCAGCCCACAGGGGGCAGGGCTGTTTTTT
TRBD1,TRBV19,-,TRBJ2-7,CASTPQGQGSHEQYF,TGTGCCAGTACCCCCCAGGGACAGGGGAGCCACGAGCAGTACTTC
TRBD1,TRBV24-1,-,TRBJ2-7,CATSDSGQGYEQYF,TGTGCCACCAGTGATTCCGGACAGGGCTACGAGCAGTACTTC
-,TRBV7-9,-,TRBJ1-5,CASSRANQPQHF,TGTGCCAGCAGCCGAGCCAATCAGCCCCAGCATTTT
TRBD2,TRBV11-3,-,TRBJ2-1,CASSAESGTSGSVYQFF,TGTGCCAGCAGCGCGGAATCCGGGACTAGCGGGAGTGTTTACCAGTTCTTC
TRBD1,TRBV5-1,once,TRBJ2-7,CASSPPGQGSGEQYF,TGCGCCAGCAGCCCGCCGGGACAGGGTTCGGGCGAGCAGTACTTC
TRBD1,TRBV11-2,few,TRBJ1-3,CASSSNRGPHSGNTIYF,TGTGCCAGCAGCTCAAACAGGGGGCCTCACTCTGGAAACACCATATATTTT
TRBD1,TRBV4-1,-,TRBJ1-4,CASSQPNRGTREKLFF,TGCGCCAGCAGCCAACCGAACAGGGGCACCCGAGAAAAACTGTTTTTT
TRBD2,TRBV25-1,-,TRBJ2-7,CASSDYSRTSGSKSQYF,TGTGCCAGCAGTGATTACTCGAGGACTAGCGGGAGTAAAAGTCAGTACTTC
TRBD1,TRBV27,once,TRBJ1-1,CASSLGTVGMNTEAFF,TGTGCCAGCAGTTTAGGGACAGTGGGTATGAACACTGAAGCTTTCTTT
-,TRBV11-2,-,TRBJ2-5,CASSLVGETQYF,TGTGCCAGCAGCTTAGTCGGAGAGACCCAGTACTTC
-,TRBV5-1,-,TRBJ2-1,CASSLRLQGLYNEQFF,TGCGCCAGCAGCTTGCGTTTACAGGGCCTCTACAATGAGCAGTTCTTC
-,TRBV19,-,TRBJ2-7,CASSIAGTTYEQYF,TGTGCCAGTAGTATCGCAGGAACCACCTACGAGCAGTACTTC
-,TRBV13,-,TRBJ1-1,CASSLGGPNTEAFF,TGTGCCAGCAGCTTGGGGGGACCGAACACTGAAGCTTTCTTT
-,TRBV27,-,TRBJ1-5,CASSSRGEGQPQHF,TGTGCCAGCAGTTCAAGGGGCGAAGGGCAGCCCCAGCATTTT
-,TRBV19,-,TRBJ2-7,CASMRASYEQYF,TGTGCCAGTATGAGGGCTAGCTACGAGCAGTACTTC
-,TRBV6-2/TRBV6-3,-,TRBJ1-5,CASSYGQGNQPQHF,TGTGCCAGCAGTTACGGTCAGGGGAATCAGCCCCAGCATTTT
TRBD2,TRBV4-1,-,TRBJ2-1,CASSQQAGAYNEQFF,TGCGCCAGCAGCCAGCAAGCGGGAGCCTACAATGAGCAGTTCTTC